The 5 T cell receptor beta chains presented below share a single source sample, sequenced in a study of OX40 agonist ivuxolimab in advanced cancers. Assay: immunoSEQ multiplex PCR; the TCRdb copy retains only in-frame clones and omits some. The sample holds roughly 48,000 clones; 70% to 90% are singletons and the top ten take more than 8.5%. The specimen was CD4+ or CD8+ T cells sorted from blood, collected in a trial of the OX40 agonist ivuxolimab. The receptors here all came from an adult with an advanced solid tumor such as melanoma, head and neck, liver or kidney cancer.

V usage is TRBV30 and J usage is TRBJ1-5; 7 bases map to TRBD1. V was clipped by 2 bases and J by 7 bases; unmatched bases: 5. CDR3 length: 13 amino acids. Germline V gene sequence: CDR1 GTSNPN, CDR2 SVGIG (reference sequence). CDR3 sequence: CAWSKGGDQPQHF. As DNA, the CDR3 is TGTGCCTGGAGTAAAGGGGGCGACCAGCCCCAGCATTTT.

J is TRBJ1-6 and V is TRBV29-1, with D uncertain. The CDR3 consists of 15 residues. With 5 bases removed from V and 7 bases from J, the gap between germline ends came to 18 bases. The V gene's germline CDR1 is SQVTM and CDR2 ANQGSEA. CDR3 sequence (DNA): TGCAGCGTTTCTCTAGCAGGATCAAGAAATTCACCCCTCCACTTT. Translation gives CSVSLAGSRNSPLHF.

The chain links TRBV4-1 to TRBJ2-4, with 7 nucleotides matching TRBD1. Germline CDR1 MGHRA, CDR2 YSYEKL. V shed 4 bases, J shed 0 bases, and the junction held 6 bases outside the gene matches. The CDR3 consists of 16 residues. In DNA form, the CDR3 reads TGCGCCAGCAGCCCTGGGGGACAGAAAGCCAAAAACATTCAGTACTTC. This sequence encodes CASSPGGQKAKNIQYF.

The rearrangement links TRBV19 to TRBJ2-3, with 8 bases fitting TRBD2. The CDR3 runs 15 residues. The V segment lost 7 bases and the J segment 1 base; nucleotides outside the gene matches: 7. CDR1 LNHDA and CDR2 SQIVND come from the germline V gene (reference sequence). This CDR3 is CASKAVSGGTDTQYF. In DNA, the CDR3 is TGTGCCAGTAAAGCGGTTAGCGGGGGCACAGATACGCAGTATTTT.

The rearrangement joins TRBV5-1 to TRBJ2-1, with 14 nucleotides matching TRBD2. Germline lookup yields CDR1 SGHRS and CDR2 YFSETQ. CDR3 length: 15 amino acids. Germline trimming cut 3 bases from V and 9 bases from J; bases unmatched to any gene: 5. The CDR3 coding sequence is TGCGCCAGCAGCTCGGGACTAGCGGGAGTTGTTGAGCAGTTCTTC. It specifies CASSSGLAGVVEQFF.